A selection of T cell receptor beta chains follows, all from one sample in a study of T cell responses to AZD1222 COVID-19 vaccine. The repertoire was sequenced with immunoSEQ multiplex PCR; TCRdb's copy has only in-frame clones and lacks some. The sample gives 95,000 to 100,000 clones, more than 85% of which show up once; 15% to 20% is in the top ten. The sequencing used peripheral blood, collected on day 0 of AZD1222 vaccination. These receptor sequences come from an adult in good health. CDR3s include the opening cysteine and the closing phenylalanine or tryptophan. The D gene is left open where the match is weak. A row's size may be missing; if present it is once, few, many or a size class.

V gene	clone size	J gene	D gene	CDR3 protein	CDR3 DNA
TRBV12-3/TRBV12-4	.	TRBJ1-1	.	CASSPHLNTEAFF	TGTGCCAGCAGTCCTCACCTGAACACTGAAGCTTTCTTT
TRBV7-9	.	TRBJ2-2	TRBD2	CASSLARGRLTGELFF	TGTGCCAGCAGCTTAGCCCGCGGGAGGTTAACCGGGGAGCTGTTTTTT
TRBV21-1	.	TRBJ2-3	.	CASSKEISGRTDTQYF	TGTGCCAGCAGCAAAGAGATTAGCGGGAGGACAGATACGCAGTATTTT
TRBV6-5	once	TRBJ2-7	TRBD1	CASRGSGTGAGEQYF	TGTGCCAGCAGAGGGTCCGGGACAGGGGCCGGCGAGCAGTACTTC
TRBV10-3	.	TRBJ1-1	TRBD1	CAISGRGTGLNTEAFF	TGTGCCATCAGTGGTAGAGGGACAGGACTGAACACTGAAGCTTTCTTT
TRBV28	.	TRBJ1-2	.	CASSRNRESGYTF	TGTGCCAGCAGTCGTAACAGGGAATCTGGCTACACCTTC
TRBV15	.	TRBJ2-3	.	CATSREGSTDTQYF	TGTGCCACCAGCAGAGAGGGTAGCACAGATACGCAGTATTTT
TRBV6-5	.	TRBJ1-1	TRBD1	CASSLGQYTEAFF	TGTGCCAGCAGTTTGGGACAGTACACTGAAGCTTTCTTT
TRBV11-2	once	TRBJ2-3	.	CASSLDTTDTQYF	TGTGCCAGCAGCTTAGATACCACAGATACGCAGTATTTT
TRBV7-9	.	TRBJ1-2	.	CASSLEATSGYTF	TGTGCCAGCAGCTTAGAGGCTACTTCTGGCTACACCTTC
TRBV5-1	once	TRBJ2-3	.	CASSFGPVDTQYF	TGCGCCAGCAGCTTCGGGCCTGTCGATACGCAGTATTTT
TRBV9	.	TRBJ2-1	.	CASSTRGSLGPHGTYNEQFF	TGTGCCAGCAGCACTCGAGGGTCCCTGGGACCCCATGGAACCTACAATGAGCAGTTCTTC
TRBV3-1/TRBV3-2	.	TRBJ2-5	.	CASSHGPGRGETQYF	TGTGCCAGCAGCCACGGACCCGGGCGGGGAGAGACCCAGTACTTC
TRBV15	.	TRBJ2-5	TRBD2	CATSAGLAGVGETQYF	TGTGCCACCAGCGCAGGACTAGCGGGAGTCGGGGAGACCCAGTACTTC
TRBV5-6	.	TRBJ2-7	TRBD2	CASSFSGRAYEQYF	TGTGCCAGCAGCTTCAGCGGGAGGGCCTACGAGCAGTACTTC
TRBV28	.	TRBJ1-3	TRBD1	CASSERQGIFSIYF	TGTGCCAGCAGTGAAAGACAGGGTATCTTCTCCATATATTTT
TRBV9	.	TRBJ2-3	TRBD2	CASSVGLAGVVADTQYF	TGTGCCAGCAGCGTAGGGTTAGCGGGAGTTGTGGCAGATACGCAGTATTTT
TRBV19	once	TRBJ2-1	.	CASRGASYNEQFF	TGTGCCAGTAGAGGGGCTTCCTACAATGAGCAGTTCTTC
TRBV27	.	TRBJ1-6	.	CASSAGEDNSPLHF	TGTGCCAGCAGTGCAGGGGAGGATAATTCACCCCTCCACTTT
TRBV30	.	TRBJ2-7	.	CAWSMGAEQYF	TGTGCCTGGAGTATGGGGGCTGAGCAGTACTTC
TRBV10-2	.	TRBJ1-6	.	CASSDWTVYNSPLHF	TGCGCCAGCAGTGATTGGACAGTGTATAATTCACCCCTCCACTTT
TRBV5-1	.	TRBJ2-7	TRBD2	CASSHGATSDYEQYF	TGCGCCAGCAGCCATGGTGCGACTAGCGACTACGAGCAGTACTTC
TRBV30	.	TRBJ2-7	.	CAWVGQGMYEQYF	TGTGCCTGGGTCGGGCAGGGTATGTACGAGCAGTACTTC
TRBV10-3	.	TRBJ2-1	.	CAISVTSNEQFF	TGTGCCATCAGTGTAACTAGCAATGAGCAGTTCTTC
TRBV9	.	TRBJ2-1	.	CASSASSSYSYNEQFF	TGTGCCAGCAGCGCCTCAAGTTCTTACTCCTACAATGAGCAGTTCTTC
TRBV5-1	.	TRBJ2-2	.	CASSLLGGVDTGELFF	TGCGCCAGCAGCTTGCTGGGGGGAGTAGACACCGGGGAGCTGTTTTTT
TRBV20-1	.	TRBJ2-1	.	CSASRPFGDEQFF	TGCAGTGCTAGTAGGCCCTTCGGCGATGAGCAGTTCTTC